This T cell receptor beta chain originates from a study of OX40 agonist ivuxolimab in advanced cancers. Data came from immunoSEQ multiplex PCR; TCRdb stores just in-frame clones and leaves some out. The data hold under 85,000 clones, with 88% observed a single time. Trimming removed 0 bases from V and 4 bases from J, with 4 bases in between. The germline V gene encodes CDR1 SGHRS and CDR2 YFSETQ. The CDR3 length is 12 residues. Overall study findings and caveats: Low normalized clonal expansion also occurred in some nonresponding patients.

This clone was seen only once. What it recognizes is unknown. This sequence was found in an adult with an advanced solid tumor such as melanoma, head and neck, liver or kidney cancer. J is TRBJ2-5 and V is TRBV5-1; D remains ambiguous. This material consisted of CD4+ or CD8+ T cells sorted from blood, taken in a trial of the OX40 agonist ivuxolimab. The CDR3 spells CASSLALETQYF. In DNA form, the CDR3 reads TGCGCCAGCAGCTTGGCCTTAGAGACCCAGTACTTC.